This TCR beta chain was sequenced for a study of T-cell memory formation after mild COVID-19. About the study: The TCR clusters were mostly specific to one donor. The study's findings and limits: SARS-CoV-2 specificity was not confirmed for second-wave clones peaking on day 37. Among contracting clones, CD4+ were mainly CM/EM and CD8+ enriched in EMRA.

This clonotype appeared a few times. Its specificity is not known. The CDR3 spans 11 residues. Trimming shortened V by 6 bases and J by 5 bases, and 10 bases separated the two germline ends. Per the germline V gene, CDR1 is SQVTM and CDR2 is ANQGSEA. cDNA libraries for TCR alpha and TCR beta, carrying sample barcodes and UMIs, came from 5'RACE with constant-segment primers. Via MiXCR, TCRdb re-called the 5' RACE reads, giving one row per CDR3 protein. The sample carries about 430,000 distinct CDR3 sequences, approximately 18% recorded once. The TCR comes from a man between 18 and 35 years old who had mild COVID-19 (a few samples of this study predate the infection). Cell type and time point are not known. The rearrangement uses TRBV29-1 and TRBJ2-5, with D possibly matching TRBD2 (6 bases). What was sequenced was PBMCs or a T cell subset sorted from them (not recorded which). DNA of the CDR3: TGCAGCGTCGGGGGTTTGGAGACCCAGTACTTC. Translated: CSVGGLETQYF.